The entry below describes one T cell receptor beta chain. The V end was cut by 8 bases, the J end by 7 bases, with 18 bases between. The CDR3 extends over 13 amino acids. CDR1 and CDR2 (germline): ENHRY, SYGVKD. Authors' data handling: Quantification of nucleated cells was approximated via reference gene primer amplification. Profiling relied on immunoSEQ multiplex PCR, and the TCRdb table lists in-frame clones only, not all of them. That table gives V, J and clone size, and the DNA gave D and trimming. The sample has around 330,000 clones, more than 75% seen once. This record comes from a study of blood T cell repertoires in COVID-19. Study summary: Donors in the United States, Italy and Spain gave samples during acute or convalescent COVID-19. PBMCs, B-cell-depleted T cells, or T cells provided the cDNA or gDNA that made up the material.

Sequenced material: peripheral blood. The rearrangement uses TRBV10-3 and TRBJ2-7; D gene uncertain. The TCR comes from a woman in her forties or fifties with active or convalescent COVID-19. Here the CDR3 reads CAIGNEKAEEQYF. The CDR3 region has the DNA TGTGCCATCGGAAACGAAAAGGCGGAGGAGCAGTACTTC.